This TCR beta chain was sequenced during a study of T cells in Graves' hyperthyroidism and ophthalmopathy. Researchers took RNA transcripts and amplified the TCR beta CDR3 regions from them. TCR CDR3 regions were first amplified by RT-PCR with HTBI primers. TCRdb reprocessed the multiplex PCR reads with MiXCR, giving one entry per CDR3 protein. There are 750,000 to 900,000 distinct CDR3 sequences in the sample; about two fifths occur only once, and about 8.9% lies in the top ten. The germline CDR1 and CDR2 sequences are DFQATT and SNEGSKA (reference sequence). V was trimmed by 3 bases and J by 3 bases, leaving 12 bases between them. This CDR3 comprises 13 residues. Clinical symptoms, serum thyroxine, TRAb, thyroid ultrasound and orbital computed tomography informed diagnoses.

The sample taken for sequencing was blood. The clonotype originates from a man younger than 30 with Graves' hyperthyroidism. V usage is TRBV20-1 and J usage is TRBJ2-7; D may match TRBD1 or TRBD2 (5 bases each). CDR3 sequence (DNA): TGCAGTGCTAGGGGGGAGTGGATCTACGAGCAGTACTTC. Amino acids: CSARGEWIYEQYF.